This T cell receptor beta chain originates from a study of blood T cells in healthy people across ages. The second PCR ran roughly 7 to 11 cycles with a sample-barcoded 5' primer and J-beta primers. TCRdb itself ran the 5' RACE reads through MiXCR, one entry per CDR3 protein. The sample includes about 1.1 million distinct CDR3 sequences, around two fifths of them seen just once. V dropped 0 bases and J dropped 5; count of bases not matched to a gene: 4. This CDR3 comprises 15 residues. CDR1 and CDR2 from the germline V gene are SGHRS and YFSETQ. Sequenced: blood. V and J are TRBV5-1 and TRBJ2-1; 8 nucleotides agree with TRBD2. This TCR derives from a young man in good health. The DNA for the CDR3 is TGCGCCAGCAGCTTGGGTCCAGCGGGGGACAATGAGCAGTTCTTC. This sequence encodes CASSLGPAGDNEQFF.